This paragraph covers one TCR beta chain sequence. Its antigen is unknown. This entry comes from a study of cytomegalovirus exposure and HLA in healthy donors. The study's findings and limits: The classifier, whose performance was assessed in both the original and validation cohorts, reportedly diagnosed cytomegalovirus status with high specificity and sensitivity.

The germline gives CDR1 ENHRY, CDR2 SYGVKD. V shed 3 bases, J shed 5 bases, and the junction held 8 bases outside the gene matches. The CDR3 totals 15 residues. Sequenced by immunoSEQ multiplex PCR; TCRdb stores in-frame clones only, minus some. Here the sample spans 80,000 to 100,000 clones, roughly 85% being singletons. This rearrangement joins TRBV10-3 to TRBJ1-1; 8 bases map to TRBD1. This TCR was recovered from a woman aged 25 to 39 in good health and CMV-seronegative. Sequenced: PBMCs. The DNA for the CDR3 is TGTGCCATCAGTGATGGACAGGGTCGGGTTACTGAAGCTTTCTTT. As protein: CAISDGQGRVTEAFF.